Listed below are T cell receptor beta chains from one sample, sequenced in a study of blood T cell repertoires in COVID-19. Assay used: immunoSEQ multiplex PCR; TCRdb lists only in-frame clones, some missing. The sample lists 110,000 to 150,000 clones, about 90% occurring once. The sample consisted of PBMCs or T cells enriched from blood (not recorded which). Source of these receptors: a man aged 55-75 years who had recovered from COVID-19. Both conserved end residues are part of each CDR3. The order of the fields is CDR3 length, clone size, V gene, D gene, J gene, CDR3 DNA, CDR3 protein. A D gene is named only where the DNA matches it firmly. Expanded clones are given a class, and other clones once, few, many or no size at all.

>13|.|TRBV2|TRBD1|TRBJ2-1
TGTGCCAGCCTGGGACAGGGGTCGGGTGTGCAGTTCTTC
CASLGQGSGVQFF
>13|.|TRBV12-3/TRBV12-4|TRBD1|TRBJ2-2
TGTGCCAGCAGCGGGACAGCTCCGGGGGAGCTGTTTTTT
CASSGTAPGELFF
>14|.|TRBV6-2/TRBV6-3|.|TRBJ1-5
TGTGCCAGCAGTTGGGCATCCGTCAGGCAGCCCCAGCATTTT
CASSWASVRQPQHF
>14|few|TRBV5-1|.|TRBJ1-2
TGCGCCAGCAGGGTCCGCGCACAGGGCTATGGCTACACCTTC
CASRVRAQGYGYTF
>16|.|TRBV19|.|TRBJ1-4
TGTGCCAGTAGTGACCAGGGGCGAATGTCTAATGAAAAACTGTTTTTT
CASSDQGRMSNEKLFF
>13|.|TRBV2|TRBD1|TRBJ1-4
TGTGCCACCCGACAGGGTCTTAATGAAAAACTGTTTTTT
CATRQGLNEKLFF
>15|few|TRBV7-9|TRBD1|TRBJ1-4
TGTGCCAGCAGCCAAGGGACAGGGGCCCATGAAAAACTGTTTTTT
CASSQGTGAHEKLFF
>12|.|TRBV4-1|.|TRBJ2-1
TGCGCCAGCAGCCAGGTTGCGGGTGAGCAGTTCTTC
CASSQVAGEQFF
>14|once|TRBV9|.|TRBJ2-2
TGTGCCAGCAGGTCCCTGACAGCTACCGGGGAGCTGTTTTTT
CASRSLTATGELFF
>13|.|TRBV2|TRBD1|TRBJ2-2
TGTGCCGGACGACAGGGGCGAAACGGGGAGCTGTTTTTT
CAGRQGRNGELFF
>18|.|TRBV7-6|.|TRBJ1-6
TGTGCCAGCAGCTTAGGGAGACAGGCATCCTCCTATAATTCACCCCTCCACTTT
CASSLGRQASSYNSPLHF
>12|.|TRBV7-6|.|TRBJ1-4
TGTGCCAGCAGCCCGGAGAACAGGGACCTGTTTTTT
CASSPENRDLFF
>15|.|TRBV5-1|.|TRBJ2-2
TGCGCCAGCAGCCCGACGGGGGAGAACACCGGGGAGCTGTTTTTT
CASSPTGENTGELFF
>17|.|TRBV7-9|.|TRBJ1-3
TGTGCCAGCAGCTTCGATGGGCGGGGAGTCTCTGGAAACACCGTATATTTT
CASSFDGRGVSGNTVYF
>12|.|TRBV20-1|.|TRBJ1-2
TGCAGTGCTAGTAGGGCGCCGGGAGGCTACACCTTC
CSASRAPGGYTF
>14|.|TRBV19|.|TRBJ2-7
TGTGCCAGTAGTAAAAGAGACAAACCCTACGAGCAGTACTTC
CASSKRDKPYEQYF
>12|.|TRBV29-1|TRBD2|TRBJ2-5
TGCAGCGTCACGGGGGGGCATGAGACCCAGTACTTC
CSVTGGHETQYF
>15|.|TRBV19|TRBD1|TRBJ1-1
TGTGCCAGTAGTCTGGCGGGGACAGGGGACACTGAAGCTTTCTTT
CASSLAGTGDTEAFF
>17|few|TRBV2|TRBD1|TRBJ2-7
TGTGCCAGCAGAGAGGACAGGGGGCCCTTTAACTCCTACGAGCAGTACTTC
CASREDRGPFNSYEQYF
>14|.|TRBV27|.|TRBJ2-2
TGTGCCAGCAGGAGGGCGGCGAACACCGGGGAGCTGTTTTTT
CASRRAANTGELFF
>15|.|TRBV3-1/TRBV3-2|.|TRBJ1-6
TGTGCCAGCAGCCAAGATGTAAGGGGTGATTCACCCCTCCACTTT
CASSQDVRGDSPLHF
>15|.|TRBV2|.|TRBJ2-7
TGTGCCAGCAGTATAACTCTGGTCGGCTCCTACGAGCAGTACTTC
CASSITLVGSYEQYF
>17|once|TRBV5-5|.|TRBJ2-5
TGTGCCAGCAGCTTGCACCCTCGTGCAGTCCGGGGAGAGACCCAGTACTTC
CASSLHPRAVRGETQYF
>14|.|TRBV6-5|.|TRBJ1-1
TGTGCCAGCAGTTTGACAGAGCAGAACACTGAAGCTTTCTTT
CASSLTEQNTEAFF
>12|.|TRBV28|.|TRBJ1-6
TGTGCCAGCCGGGACTATAATTCACCCCTCCACTTT
CASRDYNSPLHF
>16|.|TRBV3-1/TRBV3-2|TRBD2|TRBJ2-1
TGTGCCAGCAGCCCCCGACTAGCGGGGGGGCACAATGAGCAGTTCTTC
CASSPRLAGGHNEQFF
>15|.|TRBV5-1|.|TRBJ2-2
TGCGCCAGCAGCTTGGAGGGACAAGGTCCCGGGGAGCTGTTTTTT
CASSLEGQGPGELFF
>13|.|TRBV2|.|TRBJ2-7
TGTGCCAGCAGTGTTTTCAGGATCTACGAGCAGTACTTC
CASSVFRIYEQYF
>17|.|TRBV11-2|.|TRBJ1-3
TGTGCCAGCAGCCCGGGGGGGCTTACCTCTTCTGGAAACACCATATATTTT
CASSPGGLTSSGNTIYF
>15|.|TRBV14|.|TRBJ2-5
TGTGCCAGCAGCCAAGGATCAGGGCAGTTCGAGACCCAGTACTTC
CASSQGSGQFETQYF
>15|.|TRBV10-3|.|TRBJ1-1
TGTGCCATCAGTGAGTCGAGAGGGTTTGGGGCTGAAGCTTTCTTT
CAISESRGFGAEAFF
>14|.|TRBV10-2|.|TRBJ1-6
TGCGCCAGCAGTGAAACAGGGTATAATTCACCCCTCCACTTT
CASSETGYNSPLHF
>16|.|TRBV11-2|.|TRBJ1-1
TGTGCCAGCAGCTTAAAGTGGGGGCTTAAGGACACTGAAGCTTTCTTT
CASSLKWGLKDTEAFF
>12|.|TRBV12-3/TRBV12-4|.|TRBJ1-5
TGTGCCAGCAGTTCTGAGTACCAGCCCCAGCATTTT
CASSSEYQPQHF
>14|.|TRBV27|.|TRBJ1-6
TGTGCCAGCAGTTCCCCCGACAGGCATTCACCCCTCCACTTT
CASSSPDRHSPLHF
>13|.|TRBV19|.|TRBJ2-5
TGTGCCAGTAGTCCCCTCCTTCAAGAGACCCAGTACTTC
CASSPLLQETQYF
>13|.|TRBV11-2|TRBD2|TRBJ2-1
TGTGCCAGCAGCTTAGGGGGCGGGAGAGAGCAGTTCTTC
CASSLGGGREQFF
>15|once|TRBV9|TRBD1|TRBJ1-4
TGTGCCAGCAGCGTAGCGGGACAGGGTAGAGAAAAACTGTTTTTT
CASSVAGQGREKLFF
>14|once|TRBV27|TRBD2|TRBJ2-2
TGTGCCAGCAGTTTGAGCGGGAGGGCCGGGGAGCTGTTTTTT
CASSLSGRAGELFF
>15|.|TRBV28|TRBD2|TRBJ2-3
TGTGCCAGCAGCTACTACGGGAGGGCCACAGATACGCAGTATTTT
CASSYYGRATDTQYF
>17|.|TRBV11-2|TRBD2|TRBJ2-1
TGTGCCAGCAGCTTTATTCTAGCGGGGAGCTCCTACAATGAGCAGTTCTTC
CASSFILAGSSYNEQFF
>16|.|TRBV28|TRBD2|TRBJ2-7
TGTGCCAGCAGTTCCCCCTCGACTAGCGGCTACTACGAGCAGTACTTC
CASSSPSTSGYYEQYF
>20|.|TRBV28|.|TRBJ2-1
TGTGCCAGCAGTATCGAAGTGGGCAGGGGACGTGCTGGCTCCTACAATGAGCAGTTCTTC
CASSIEVGRGRAGSYNEQFF
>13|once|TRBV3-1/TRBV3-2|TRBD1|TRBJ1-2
TGTGCCAGCAGCTCGGACAGGGTAGTTGGCTACACCTTC
CASSSDRVVGYTF
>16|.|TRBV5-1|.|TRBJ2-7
TGCGCCAGCAGCTTTGGTCGTGGGCTCGGCTCCTACGAGCAGTACTTC
CASSFGRGLGSYEQYF
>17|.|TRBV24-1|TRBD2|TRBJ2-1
TGTGCCACCAGTGTCCTCGGGGGCGGGAGGGGAGACAATGAGCAGTTCTTC
CATSVLGGGRGDNEQFF
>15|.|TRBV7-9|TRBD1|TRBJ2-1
TGTGCCAGCAGCTTTGGTGCAGGGGGTACGAATGAGCAGTTCTTC
CASSFGAGGTNEQFF
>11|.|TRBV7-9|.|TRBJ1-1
TGTGCCAGCAGCTTGAGAACGGAAGCTTTCTTT
CASSLRTEAFF
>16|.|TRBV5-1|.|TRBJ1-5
TGCGCCAGCAGCGGACGGGCCCGCGGGAGCAATCAGCCCCAGCATTTT
CASSGRARGSNQPQHF
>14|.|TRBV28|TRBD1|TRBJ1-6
TGTGCCAGCACGAGGACAGGGGTTGGTTCACCCCTCCACTTT
CASTRTGVGSPLHF
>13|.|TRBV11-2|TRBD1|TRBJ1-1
TGTGCCAGCAGCATAGACAGGGGGCCGGTAGCTTTCTTT
CASSIDRGPVAFF
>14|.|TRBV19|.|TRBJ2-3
TGTGCCAGTAGTCCCAGGGGCTGGGCAGATACGCAGTATTTT
CASSPRGWADTQYF
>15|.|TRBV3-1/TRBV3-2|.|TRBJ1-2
TGTGCCAGCAGCCAAGTTGGAGGAAGAATCTATGGCTACACCTTC
CASSQVGGRIYGYTF
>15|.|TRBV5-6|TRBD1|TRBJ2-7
TGTGCCAGCAGCCTCATGGGGCCAGGGGGCTACGAGCAGTACTTC
CASSLMGPGGYEQYF
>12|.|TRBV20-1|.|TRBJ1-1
TGCAGTGCTAGTACAGGGTTCACTGAAGCTTTCTTT
CSASTGFTEAFF
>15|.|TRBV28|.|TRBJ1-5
TGTGCCAGCAGCCTTGGTTCGGGCGGGAATCAGCCCCAGCATTTT
CASSLGSGGNQPQHF
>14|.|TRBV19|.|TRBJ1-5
TGTGCCAGTAGCGCCACAGGGAGCAATCAGCCCCAGCATTTT
CASSATGSNQPQHF
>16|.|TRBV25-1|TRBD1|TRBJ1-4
TGTGCCAGCAGGAACCCCCCGACAGGGATTGTTGAAAAACTGTTTTTT
CASRNPPTGIVEKLFF
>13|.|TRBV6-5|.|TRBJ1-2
TGTGCCAGCTCTGGGCCCGCTAACTATGGCTACACCTTC
CASSGPANYGYTF
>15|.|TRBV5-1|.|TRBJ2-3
TGCGCCAGCAGCTTATCCGACTTGCTATCAGATACGCAGTATTTT
CASSLSDLLSDTQYF